This T cell receptor beta chain was observed in a study of T cell changes during pregnancy in multiple sclerosis (dated by TCRdb to between 2018 and 2021). The study in broad terms: The study looked at changes in the T cell repertoire across pregnancy in women with multiple sclerosis.

The CDR3 runs 15 residues from the cysteine to the phenylalanine. This entry keeps only the CDR3 DNA: 45 bases, framed from base 1. Sequences LGHNA (CDR1) and YSLEER (CDR2) are obtained from the germline V gene. Trimmed from V: 0 bases; trimmed from J: 6 bases; junction bases lacking a gene match: 5. As to this clone: What antigen it recognizes has not been identified. Base qualities are missing; no much larger clone stands one base away.

Libraries were made using the immunoSEQ multiplex PCR assay. TCRdb re-hosts the immuneACCESS table, in-frame sequences only. Its copies lack some clones; in the studies checked, an unresolved V gene accounts for under half of them, and the cause for the rest is not known. In all, the sample holds approximately 41,000 clones, and 94% of those were seen once. Roughly 8.7% of the sample lies in the top ten. The TCR sequence derives from a female donor with multiple sclerosis, enrolled in a pregnancy study. The receptor chain draws on TRBV4-3 and TRBJ2-1; 7 middle bases align to TRBD2. The input for sequencing was CD8+ T cells from peripheral blood mononuclear cells, taken in the third trimester of pregnancy. The CDR3 region reads CASSQDEGTINEQFF. The DNA reads TGCGCCAGCAGCCAAGATGAGGGGACTATCAATGAGCAGTTCTTC.